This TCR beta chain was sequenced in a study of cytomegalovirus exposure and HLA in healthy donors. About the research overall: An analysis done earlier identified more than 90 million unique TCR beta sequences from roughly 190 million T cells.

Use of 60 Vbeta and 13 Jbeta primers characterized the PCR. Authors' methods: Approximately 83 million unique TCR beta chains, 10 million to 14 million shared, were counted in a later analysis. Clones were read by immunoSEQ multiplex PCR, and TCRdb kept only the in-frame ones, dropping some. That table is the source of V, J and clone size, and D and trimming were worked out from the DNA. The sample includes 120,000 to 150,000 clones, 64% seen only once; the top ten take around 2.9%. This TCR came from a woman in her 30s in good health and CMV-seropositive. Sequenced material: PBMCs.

DNA for the CDR3: TGTGCCAGCAGCTTGTATGCGGGGGTGAGGGGAGAGACCCAGTACTTC. It yields the protein CASSLYAGVRGETQYF. This chain links TRBV5-4 with TRBJ2-5; 7 bases fit TRBD2. CDR1 and CDR2 from the germline V gene are SGHNT and YYREEE (reference sequence). The CDR3 contains 16 residues. V was pared by 1 base and J by 4 bases, with 10 bases of the junction left unmatched. Full variable domain (missing parts from reference TRBV5-4 and TRBJ2-5): ETGVTQSPTHLIKTRGQQVTLRCSSQSGHNTVSWYQQALGQGPQFIFQYYREEENGRGNFPPRFSGLQFPNYSSELNVNALELDDSALYLCASSLYAGVRGETQYFGPGTRLLVL.